Ten or more counts support the clone carrying this T cell receptor (beta chain). As yet, its antigen is unknown. These data originate in a study of CD8 T cells in ankylosing spondylitis. CDR3 length equals 13 residues. V shed 5 bases and J shed 3 bases, with 10 bases lying between them. Germline V lookup: CDR1 PRHDT, CDR2 FYEKMQ (reference sequence). TCRdb used MiXCR to reprocess the 5' RACE reads, holding one entry per CDR3 protein. The sample includes under 300,000 distinct CDR3 sequences, about a sixth of them seen just once. Study-wide points: Certain motif variants had earlier been reported in reactive arthritis synovial fluid and blood. What seemed typical of ankylosing spondylitis blood was a TCR beta motif built from eight highly homologous variants. Clones linked to disease were reported to show significant enrichment in matched ankylosing spondylitis synovial fluid.

The V call is TRBV13, the J call TRBJ1-1; D remains unclear. Sequencing was carried out using blood, either unsorted or a sorted T cell fraction (not recorded which). The clonotype comes from a male donor with ankylosing spondylitis or in good health (not recorded which). The CDR3 loop is CASSPGSYTEAFF. The CDR3, as DNA: TGTGCCAGCAGCCCCGGCAGTTACACTGAAGCTTTCTTT.